The rows below give T cell receptor beta chains drawn from one sample of a study of OX40 agonist ivuxolimab in advanced cancers. Libraries were prepared by immunoSEQ multiplex PCR; TCRdb keeps only in-frame clonotypes and omits some of them. The profile covers fewer than 80,000 clones, with around four fifths appearing a single time and 9.8% taken by the ten largest. The source material was CD4+ or CD8+ T cells sorted from blood, sampled in a trial of the OX40 agonist ivuxolimab. Every receptor here comes from an adult with an advanced solid tumor such as melanoma, head and neck, liver or kidney cancer. Each CDR3 is given with its conserved first and last residue. Each record gives: CDR3 protein, CDR3 DNA, V gene, D gene, J gene, clone size. A D gene is named only where the DNA matches it firmly. Rows may omit the clone size; those that give it use once, few, many or a size class.

CASSVEGGNQPQHF,TGTGCCAGCAGCGTAGAGGGAGGCAATCAGCCCCAGCATTTT,TRBV9,.,TRBJ1-5,.
CASSLGGSSNTGELFF,TGCGCCAGCAGCTTGGGAGGCAGTTCGAACACCGGGGAGCTGTTTTTT,TRBV5-1,.,TRBJ2-2,.
CASSFSGLAEETQYF,TGTGCCAGCAGCTTTTCGGGACTAGCGGAAGAGACCCAGTACTTC,TRBV7-3,TRBD2,TRBJ2-5,.
CASSFGGLGEQFF,TGCGCCAGCAGCTTTGGGGGCCTCGGTGAGCAGTTCTTC,TRBV5-1,.,TRBJ2-1,.
CASSLDRGSVLFF,TGTGCCAGCAGCTTGGACAGGGGATCGGTACTGTTTTTT,TRBV7-6,TRBD1,TRBJ1-4,few
CASSLPSSGANVLTF,TGCGCCAGCAGCTTGCCCAGCTCTGGGGCCAACGTCCTGACTTTC,TRBV5-1,.,TRBJ2-6,.
CASSLGRTSHGDTQYF,TGTGCCAGCAGCTTAGGCAGGACTAGCCACGGAGATACGCAGTATTTT,TRBV7-6,TRBD2,TRBJ2-3,.
CAISEGTGEAYETQYF,TGTGCCATCAGTGAAGGGACAGGGGAGGCGTACGAGACCCAGTACTTC,TRBV10-3,TRBD1,TRBJ2-5,once
CASSRTSGRAAEQFF,TGTGCCAGCAGCCGTACTAGCGGGAGGGCCGCCGAGCAGTTCTTC,TRBV5-6,TRBD2,TRBJ2-1,.
CASSGRTSGSLYNEQFF,TGTGCCAGCAGCGGTCGGACTAGCGGGAGTCTTTACAATGAGCAGTTCTTC,TRBV9,TRBD2,TRBJ2-1,.
CASSPQGFSYNEQFF,TGTGCCAGCAGCCCACAGGGCTTCTCCTACAATGAGCAGTTCTTC,TRBV7-3,.,TRBJ2-1,.
CASSQATSGQTQYF,TGCGCCAGCAGCCAAGCTACTAGCGGGCAGACCCAGTACTTC,TRBV4-3,TRBD2,TRBJ2-5,.
CASSQVMFVEQYF,TGCGCCAGCAGCCAAGTTATGTTCGTTGAGCAGTACTTC,TRBV4-3,.,TRBJ2-7,once
CASSPYSNQPQHF,TGTGCCAGCTCCCCTTATAGCAATCAGCCCCAGCATTTT,TRBV7-2,.,TRBJ1-5,.
CASSLGGFGNTIYF,TGTGCCAGCAGCTTAGGCGGGTTCGGAAACACCATATATTTT,TRBV7-9,.,TRBJ1-3,.
CASSSTRGLVTGELFF,TGTGCCAGCAGTAGTACCAGGGGGCTAGTCACCGGGGAGCTGTTTTTT,TRBV27,TRBD1,TRBJ2-2,.
CASSRATGSLGGYTF,TGCGCCAGCAGCCGGGCGACAGGGTCTTTGGGTGGCTACACCTTC,TRBV4-3,TRBD1,TRBJ1-2,.
CASSLLQVTGANVLTF,TGTGCCAGCAGCTTACTACAGGTTACTGGGGCCAACGTCCTGACTTTC,TRBV7-8,.,TRBJ2-6,.
CASSQVLPSGRRTGELFF,TGCGCCAGCAGCCAAGTCCTCCCTAGCGGGAGAAGGACCGGGGAGCTGTTTTTT,TRBV4-1,TRBD2,TRBJ2-2,once
CASSLERDSYEQYF,TGTGCCAGCAGCTTAGAACGGGACAGCTACGAGCAGTACTTC,TRBV7-3,TRBD1,TRBJ2-7,.
CASSYSEGAQKTQYF,TGTGCCAGCAGTTACTCGGAGGGGGCGCAGAAGACCCAGTACTTC,TRBV6-5,.,TRBJ2-5,.
CASSPAGGPTDTQYF,TGTGCCAGCAGCCCCGCGGGGGGGCCGACAGATACGCAGTATTTT,TRBV13,TRBD2,TRBJ2-3,once
CASVYSGSTARETQYF,TGTGCCAGCGTCTATAGCGGGAGCACCGCGCGGGAGACCCAGTACTTC,TRBV25-1,TRBD2,TRBJ2-5,.
CASTEGLEQFF,TGCGCCAGCACCGAGGGGCTTGAGCAGTTCTTC,TRBV5-1,.,TRBJ2-1,.
CASSATRDRVKDQPQHF,TGCGCCAGCAGTGCAACCCGGGACAGGGTAAAAGATCAGCCCCAGCATTTT,TRBV4-1,TRBD1,TRBJ1-5,.
CASSSGAFTSYEQYF,TGTGCCAGCAGCTCAGGGGCGTTTACCTCCTACGAGCAGTACTTC,TRBV5-5,.,TRBJ2-7,.
CASSPGTGGQPQHF,TGTGCCAGCAGCCCCGGGACAGGGGGTCAGCCCCAGCATTTT,TRBV7-2,TRBD1,TRBJ1-5,.
CASSLFPPRLADTQYF,TGTGCCAGCAGCTTGTTCCCCCCGCGCCTGGCAGATACGCAGTATTTT,TRBV5-6,.,TRBJ2-3,.
CASSLVKDRAQETQYF,TGTGCCAGCAGCTTAGTGAAGGACAGGGCCCAAGAGACCCAGTACTTC,TRBV7-9,TRBD1,TRBJ2-5,.
CSVVLTGRPYEQYF,TGCAGCGTTGTCCTTACAGGGCGCCCCTACGAGCAGTACTTC,TRBV29-1,.,TRBJ2-7,few
CASSLVGAEAFF,TGTGCCAGCAGCTTAGTGGGGGCTGAAGCTTTCTTT,TRBV7-2,.,TRBJ1-1,.
CASSLSGTSGPHNEQFF,TGTGCCAGCAGTTTATCAGGGACTAGCGGGCCCCACAATGAGCAGTTCTTC,TRBV27,TRBD2,TRBJ2-1,.
CASSLRAPGQPTIRPYEQYF,TGCGCCAGCAGCTTGAGGGCCCCGGGACAGCCAACCATCAGGCCCTACGAGCAGTACTTC,TRBV5-1,TRBD1,TRBJ2-7,.
CSALAGVGNNEQFF,TGCAGCGCCTTAGCGGGAGTAGGCAACAATGAGCAGTTCTTC,TRBV29-1,TRBD2,TRBJ2-1,.
CASSQVLAGYGYTF,TGCGCCAGCAGCCAAGTCCTGGCGGGGTATGGCTACACCTTC,TRBV4-3,.,TRBJ1-2,few
CASSLEGVTGNTIYF,TGCGCCAGCAGCTTGGAAGGAGTTACTGGAAACACCATATATTTT,TRBV5-1,.,TRBJ1-3,.
CAWSLSGGYTF,TGTGCCTGGAGTTTGAGCGGTGGCTACACCTTC,TRBV30,.,TRBJ1-2,.
CASSAQGDYYNEQFF,TGTGCCAGCAGCGCTCAGGGGGACTACTACAATGAGCAGTTCTTC,TRBV9,.,TRBJ2-1,.
CASSFPGQATDTQYF,TGTGCCAGCAGCTTCCCGGGACAGGCGACAGATACGCAGTATTTT,TRBV5-4,TRBD1,TRBJ2-3,.